This T cell receptor beta chain was obtained from a study of memory CD4+ T cells and cytomegalovirus serostatus. Study details: Donors were healthy Belgian adults, 10 or so CMV seropositive and 24 seronegative. Regarding the study as a whole: The CMV-associated TCR signature appears largely within the CD4+ memory repertoire.

Per the authors' pipeline: Out-of-frame sequences were removed, leaving about 2,300,000 distinct TCRbeta sequences. Generated by immunoSEQ multiplex PCR, the TCRdb table keeps only in-frame clones and is missing some. V and J calls and clone size are as listed in that table; D and trimming were resolved from the DNA. This sample has roughly 50,000 clones, with 70% to 80% found just once. The sort gate was single viable CD3+CD4+CD8-CD45RO+ cells for memory CD4+ T cells. Germline V gene data show CDR1 as MGHDK and CDR2 as SYGVNS. The CDR3 runs 16 residues. V shed 5 bases and J 3 bases; nucleotides not matched to a gene: 6. Concerning this clone itself: Antigen: not known.

The sequence was obtained from an adult in good health and CMV-seronegative. Sequenced material: memory CD4+ T cells from blood. The rearrangement uses TRBV25-1 and TRBJ2-3; 12 bases are shared with TRBD2. This CDR3 is CASSHTSGRRTDTQYF. The CDR3 DNA reads TGTGCCAGCAGTCACACTAGCGGGAGGCGGACAGATACGCAGTATTTT.